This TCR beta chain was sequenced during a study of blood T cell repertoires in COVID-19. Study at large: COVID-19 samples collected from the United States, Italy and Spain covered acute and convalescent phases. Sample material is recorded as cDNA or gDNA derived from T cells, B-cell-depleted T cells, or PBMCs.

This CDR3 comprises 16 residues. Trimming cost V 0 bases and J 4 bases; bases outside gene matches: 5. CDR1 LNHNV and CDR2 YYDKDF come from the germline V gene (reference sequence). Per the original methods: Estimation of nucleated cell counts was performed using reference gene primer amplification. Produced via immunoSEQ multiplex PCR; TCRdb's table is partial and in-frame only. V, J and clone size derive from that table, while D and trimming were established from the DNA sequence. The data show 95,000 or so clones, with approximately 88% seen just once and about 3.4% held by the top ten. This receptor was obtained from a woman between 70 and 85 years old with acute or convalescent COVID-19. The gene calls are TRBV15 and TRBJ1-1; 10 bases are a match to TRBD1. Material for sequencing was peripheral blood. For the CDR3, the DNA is TGTGCCACCAGCAGAGATCTTTGGACAGGGGGCACTGAAGCTTTCTTT. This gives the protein CATSRDLWTGGTEAFF.